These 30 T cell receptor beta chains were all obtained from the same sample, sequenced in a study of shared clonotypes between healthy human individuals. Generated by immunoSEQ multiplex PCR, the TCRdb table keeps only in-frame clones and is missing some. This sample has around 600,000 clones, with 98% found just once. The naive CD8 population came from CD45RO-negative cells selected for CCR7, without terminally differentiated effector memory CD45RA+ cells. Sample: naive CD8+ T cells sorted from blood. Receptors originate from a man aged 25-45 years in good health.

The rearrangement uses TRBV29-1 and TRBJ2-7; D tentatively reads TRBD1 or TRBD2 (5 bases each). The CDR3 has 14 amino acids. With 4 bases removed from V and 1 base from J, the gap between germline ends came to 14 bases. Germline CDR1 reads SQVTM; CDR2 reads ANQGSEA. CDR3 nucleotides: TGCAGCGTTGTAGGGACGGACGCTTCCTACGAGCAGTACTTC. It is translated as CSVVGTDASYEQYF.

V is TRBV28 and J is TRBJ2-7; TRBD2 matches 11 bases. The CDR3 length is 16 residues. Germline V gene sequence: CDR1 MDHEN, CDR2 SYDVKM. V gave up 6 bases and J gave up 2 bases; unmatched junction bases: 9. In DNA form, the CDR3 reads TGTGCCAGCAGAACGAGTAGCGGGAGGGCCCCCTACGAGCAGTACTTC. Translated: CASRTSSGRAPYEQYF.

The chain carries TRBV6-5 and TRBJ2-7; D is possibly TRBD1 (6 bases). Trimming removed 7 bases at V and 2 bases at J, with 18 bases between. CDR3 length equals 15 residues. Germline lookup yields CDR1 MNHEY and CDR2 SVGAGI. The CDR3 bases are TGTGCCAGCAAATGGGGGCAGGGGACCACCTACGAGCAGTACTTC. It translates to CASKWGQGTTYEQYF.

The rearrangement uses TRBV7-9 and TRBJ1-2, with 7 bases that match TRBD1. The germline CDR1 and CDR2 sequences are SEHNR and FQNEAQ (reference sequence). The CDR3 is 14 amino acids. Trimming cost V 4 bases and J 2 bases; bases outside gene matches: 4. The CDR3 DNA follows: TGTGCCAGCAGCTCGACAGGGCTGAACTATGGCTACACCTTC. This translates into CASSSTGLNYGYTF.

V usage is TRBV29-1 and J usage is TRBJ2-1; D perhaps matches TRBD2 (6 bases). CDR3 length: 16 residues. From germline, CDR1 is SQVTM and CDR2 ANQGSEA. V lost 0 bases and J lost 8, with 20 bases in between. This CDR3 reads CSVEEITQDYWDEQFF. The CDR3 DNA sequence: TGCAGCGTTGAAGAGATAACGCAGGACTACTGGGATGAGCAGTTCTTC.

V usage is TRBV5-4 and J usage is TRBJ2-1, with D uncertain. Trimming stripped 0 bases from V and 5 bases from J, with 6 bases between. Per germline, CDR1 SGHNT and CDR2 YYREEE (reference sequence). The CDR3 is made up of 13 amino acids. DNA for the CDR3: TGTGCCAGCAGCTTGGGGCAACACAATGAGCAGTTCTTC. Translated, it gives CASSLGQHNEQFF.

CDR3 in DNA: TGTGCCAGCAGCCCGGACAGGGTTCGCTATGGCTACACCTTC. Translated, it gives CASSPDRVRYGYTF. V is TRBV9 and J is TRBJ1-2; 8 nucleotides match TRBD1. Germline CDR1 and CDR2: SGDLS and YYNGEE. The CDR3 has 14 amino acids. V trimming: 4 bases; J trimming: 4 bases; junction bases outside the gene matches: 6.

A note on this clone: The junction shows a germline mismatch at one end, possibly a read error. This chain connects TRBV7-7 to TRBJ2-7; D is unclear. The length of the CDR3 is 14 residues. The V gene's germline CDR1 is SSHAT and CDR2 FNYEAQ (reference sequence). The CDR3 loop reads CASSLGTDSYEQYF. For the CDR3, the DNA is TGTGCTAGCAGCTTAGGAACGGATTCCTACGAGCAGTACTTC.

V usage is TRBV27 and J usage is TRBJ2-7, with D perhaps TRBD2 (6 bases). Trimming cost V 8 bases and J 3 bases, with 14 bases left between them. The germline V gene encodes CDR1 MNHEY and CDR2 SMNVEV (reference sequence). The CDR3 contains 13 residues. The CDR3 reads CASARGGDYEQYF. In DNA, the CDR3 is TGTGCCAGCGCTCGGGGAGGCGACTACGAGCAGTACTTC.

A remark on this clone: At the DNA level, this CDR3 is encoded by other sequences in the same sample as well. CDR3 region: CASSLGRNTEAFF. CDR3 in DNA: TGTGCCAGCAGTTTAGGGCGTAACACTGAAGCTTTCTTT. This chain connects TRBV27 to TRBJ1-1; the D is unclear. The CDR3 has 13 amino acids. From germline, CDR1 is MNHEY and CDR2 SMNVEV (reference sequence). Trimming pared 2 bases from V and 2 bases from J, leaving 6 bases between.

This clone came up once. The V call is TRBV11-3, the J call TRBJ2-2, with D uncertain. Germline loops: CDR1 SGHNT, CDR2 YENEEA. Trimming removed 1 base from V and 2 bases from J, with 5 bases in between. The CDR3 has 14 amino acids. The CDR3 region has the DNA TGTGCCAGCAGCTTAGGACACAACACCGGGGAGCTGTTTTTT. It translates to CASSLGHNTGELFF.

CDR3: CASSDIGGTGGQYF. CDR3 nucleotides: TGTGCCAGCAGTGATATAGGCGGGACCGGGGGGCAGTACTTC. The genes are TRBV25-1 and TRBJ2-7; D might be TRBD2 (6 bases). The CDR3 length is 14 residues. Germline V gene sequence: CDR1 MGHDK, CDR2 SYGVNS. V lost 3 bases and J 9 bases, leaving 18 bases between the germline ends.

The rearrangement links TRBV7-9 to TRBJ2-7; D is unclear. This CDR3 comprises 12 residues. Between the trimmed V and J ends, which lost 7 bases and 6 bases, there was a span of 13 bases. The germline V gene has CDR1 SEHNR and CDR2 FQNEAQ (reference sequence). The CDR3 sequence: CASTGEGGEQYF. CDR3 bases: TGTGCCAGCACCGGAGAAGGTGGCGAGCAGTACTTC.

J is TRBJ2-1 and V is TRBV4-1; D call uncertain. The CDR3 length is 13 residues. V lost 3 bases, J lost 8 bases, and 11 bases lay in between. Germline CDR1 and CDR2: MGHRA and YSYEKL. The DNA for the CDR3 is TGCGCCAGCAGCCACATAAGAATCGATGAGCAGTTCTTC. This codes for CASSHIRIDEQFF.

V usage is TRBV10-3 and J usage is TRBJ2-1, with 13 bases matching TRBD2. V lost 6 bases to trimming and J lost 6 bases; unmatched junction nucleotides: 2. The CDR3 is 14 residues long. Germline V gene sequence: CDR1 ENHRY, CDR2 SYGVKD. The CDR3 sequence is CAISGTSGINEQFF. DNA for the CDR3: TGTGCCATCAGCGGGACTAGCGGGATCAATGAGCAGTTCTTC.

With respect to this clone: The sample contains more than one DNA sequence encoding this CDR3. The CDR3 DNA is TGCGCCAGCAGCGTGTCGTACGAGCAGTACTTC. This encodes CASSVSYEQYF. This chain connects TRBV10-2 to TRBJ2-7; D gene ambiguous. Between the trimmed V and J ends, which lost 6 bases and 4 bases, there was a span of 7 bases. The length of the CDR3 is 11 residues. Germline V CDR1 and CDR2: WSHSY, SAAADI.

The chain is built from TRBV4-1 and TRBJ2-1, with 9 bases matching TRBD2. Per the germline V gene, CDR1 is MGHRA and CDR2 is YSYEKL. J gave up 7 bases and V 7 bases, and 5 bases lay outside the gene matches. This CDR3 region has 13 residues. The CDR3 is CASMAGGGNEQFF. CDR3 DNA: TGCGCCAGCATGGCGGGAGGGGGAAATGAGCAGTTCTTC.

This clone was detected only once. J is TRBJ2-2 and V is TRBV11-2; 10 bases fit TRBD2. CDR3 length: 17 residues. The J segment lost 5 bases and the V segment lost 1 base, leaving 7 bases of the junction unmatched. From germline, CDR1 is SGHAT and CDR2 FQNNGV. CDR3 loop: CASSLGSSGSWTGELFF. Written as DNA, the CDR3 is TGTGCCAGCAGCTTAGGGTCTAGCGGGAGTTGGACCGGGGAGCTGTTTTTT.

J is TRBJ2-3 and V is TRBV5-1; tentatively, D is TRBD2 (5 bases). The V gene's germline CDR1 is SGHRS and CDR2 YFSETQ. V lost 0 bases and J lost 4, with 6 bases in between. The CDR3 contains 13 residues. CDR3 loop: CASSLELADTQYF. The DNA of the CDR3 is TGCGCCAGCAGCTTGGAACTAGCAGATACGCAGTATTTT.

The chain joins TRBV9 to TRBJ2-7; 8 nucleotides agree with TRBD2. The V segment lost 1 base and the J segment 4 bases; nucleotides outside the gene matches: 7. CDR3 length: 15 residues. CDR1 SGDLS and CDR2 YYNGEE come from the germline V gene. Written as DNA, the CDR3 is TGTGCCAGCAGCGTAAGCAGCGGGAGTATGTACGAGCAGTACTTC. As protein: CASSVSSGSMYEQYF.

The DNA of the CDR3 is TGCGCCAGCAGCCAAGTGGCCTCGGGGACTAGAAAATACGAGCAGTACTTC. Encoded protein: CASSQVASGTRKYEQYF. V usage is TRBV4-1 and J usage is TRBJ2-7; 8 bases line up with TRBD2. V was pared by 1 base and J by 4 bases, with 12 bases of the junction left unmatched. Looked up from germline, CDR1 is MGHRA and CDR2 is YSYEKL. This CDR3 contains 17 residues.

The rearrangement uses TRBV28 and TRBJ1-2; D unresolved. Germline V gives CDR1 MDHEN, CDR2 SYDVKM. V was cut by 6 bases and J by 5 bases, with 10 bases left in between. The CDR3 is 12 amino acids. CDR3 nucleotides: TGTGCCAGCAGAGATGTGGGGTATGGCTACACCTTC. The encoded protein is CASRDVGYGYTF.

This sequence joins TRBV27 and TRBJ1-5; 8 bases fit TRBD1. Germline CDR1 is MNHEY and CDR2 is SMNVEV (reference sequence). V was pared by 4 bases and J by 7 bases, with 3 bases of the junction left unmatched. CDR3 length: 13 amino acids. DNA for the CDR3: TGTGCCAGCAGTTCAGGGACAGGCCAGCCCCAGCATTTT. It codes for CASSSGTGQPQHF.

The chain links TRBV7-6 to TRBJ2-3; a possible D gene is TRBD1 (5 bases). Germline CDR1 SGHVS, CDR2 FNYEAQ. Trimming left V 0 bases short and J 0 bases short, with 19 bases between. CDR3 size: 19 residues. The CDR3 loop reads CASSLAWFQGTSSTDTQYF. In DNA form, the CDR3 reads TGTGCCAGCAGCTTAGCGTGGTTCCAGGGAACTTCTAGCACAGATACGCAGTATTTT.

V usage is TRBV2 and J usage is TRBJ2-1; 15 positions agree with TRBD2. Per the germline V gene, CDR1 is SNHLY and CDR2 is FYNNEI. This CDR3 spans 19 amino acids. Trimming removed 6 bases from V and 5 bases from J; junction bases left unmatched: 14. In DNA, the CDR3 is TGTGCCAGCAGGGACGGACTAGCGGGAGGGCCGTCTGTTGACAATGAGCAGTTCTTC. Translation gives CASRDGLAGGPSVDNEQFF.

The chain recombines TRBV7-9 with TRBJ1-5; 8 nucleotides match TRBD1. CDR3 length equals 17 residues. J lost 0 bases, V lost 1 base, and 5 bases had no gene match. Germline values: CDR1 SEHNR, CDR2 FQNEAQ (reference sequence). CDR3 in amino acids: CASSLVRTGSSNQPQHF. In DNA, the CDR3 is TGTGCCAGCAGCTTAGTCAGGACAGGGTCTAGCAATCAGCCCCAGCATTTT.

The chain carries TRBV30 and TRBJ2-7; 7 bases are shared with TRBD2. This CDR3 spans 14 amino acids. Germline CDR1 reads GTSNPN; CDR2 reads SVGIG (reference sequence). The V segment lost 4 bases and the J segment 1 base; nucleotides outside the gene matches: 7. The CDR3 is CAWNRGSGSYEQYF. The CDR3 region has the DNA TGTGCCTGGAATCGTGGTAGCGGGTCCTACGAGCAGTACTTC.

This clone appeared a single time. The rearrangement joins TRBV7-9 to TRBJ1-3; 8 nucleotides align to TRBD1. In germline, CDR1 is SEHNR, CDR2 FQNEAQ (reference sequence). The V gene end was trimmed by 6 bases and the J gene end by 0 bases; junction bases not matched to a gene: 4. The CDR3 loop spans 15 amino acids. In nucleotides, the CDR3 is TGTGCCAGCAGTCAAACAGGGGGCTCTGGAAACACCATATATTTT. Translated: CASSQTGGSGNTIYF.

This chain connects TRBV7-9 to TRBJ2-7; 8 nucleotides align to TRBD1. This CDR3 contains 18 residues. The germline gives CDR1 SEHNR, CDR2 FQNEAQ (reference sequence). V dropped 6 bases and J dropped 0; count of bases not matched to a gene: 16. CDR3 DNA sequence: TGTGCCAGCAGTCCCTCCGGGACAGGTCATTCTATCTCCTACGAGCAGTACTTC. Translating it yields CASSPSGTGHSISYEQYF.

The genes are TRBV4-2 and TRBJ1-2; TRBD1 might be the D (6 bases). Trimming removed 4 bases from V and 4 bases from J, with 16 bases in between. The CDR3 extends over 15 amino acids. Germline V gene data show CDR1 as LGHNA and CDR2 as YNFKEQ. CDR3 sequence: CASSLRGGTTYGYTF. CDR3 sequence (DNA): TGTGCCAGCAGCCTCAGAGGGGGGACCACCTATGGCTACACCTTC.